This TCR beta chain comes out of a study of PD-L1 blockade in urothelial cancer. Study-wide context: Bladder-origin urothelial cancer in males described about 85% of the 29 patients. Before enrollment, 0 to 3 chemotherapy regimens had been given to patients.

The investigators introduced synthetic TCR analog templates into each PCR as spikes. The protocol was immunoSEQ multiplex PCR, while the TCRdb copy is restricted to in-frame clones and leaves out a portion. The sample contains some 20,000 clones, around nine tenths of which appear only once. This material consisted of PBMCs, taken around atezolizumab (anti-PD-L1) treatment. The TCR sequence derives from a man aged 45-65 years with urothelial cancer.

CDR3 DNA sequence: TGTGCCAGTAGAAATAACAGGGTAACCCTGAACACTGAAGCTTTCTTT. This translates into CASRNNRVTLNTEAFF. J is TRBJ1-1 and V is TRBV19; TRBD1 is a possible D gene (6 bases). The V and J ends lost 6 bases and 0 bases respectively, with 17 bases between them. Germline V gene data show CDR1 as LNHDA and CDR2 as SQIVND (reference sequence). The CDR3 is made up of 16 amino acids.